The clone carrying this T cell receptor (beta chain) was counted only a few times. Its target is not known. The sample originates from a study of blood T cells in healthy people across ages. Study results and caveats: A roughly linear age-dependent decrease characterized TCR beta diversity per million T cells.

Donors each provided ten milliliters of peripheral blood. PCR was performed a second time for about 7 to 12 cycles using a sample-barcoded 5' primer and a J-beta primer mix. The template-switch adaptor was a 5' adaptor with 12 random nucleotides. It tagged each cDNA molecule. A single record per CDR3 protein comes from TCRdb applying MiXCR to the 5' RACE reads. The sample records 1.5 million to 2 million distinct CDR3 sequences, roughly 30% being singletons. J gave up 7 bases and V 4 bases, and 16 bases lay outside the gene matches. The germline V gene encodes CDR1 SGDLS and CDR2 YYNGEE. This CDR3 spans 17 amino acids.

The sequence was collected from a woman aged 25 to 39 in good health. The material sequenced was blood. The chain employs TRBV9 and TRBJ2-1; 8 bases are shared with TRBD2. Here the CDR3 DNA reads TGTGCCAGCAGCTTAACTCGGGAGGGGCAGAGGGAAAATGAGCAGTTCTTC. Protein sequence: CASSLTREGQRENEQFF.